This T cell receptor beta chain derives from a study of T-cell memory formation after mild COVID-19. Study findings and constraints: Some SARS-CoV-2-responding clones were already detected in memory before infection.

This clonotype was counted between two and nine times. The antigen is undetermined. TCRdb itself ran the 5' RACE reads through MiXCR, one entry per CDR3 protein. The table records around 510,000 distinct CDR3 sequences, less than 25% of them present only once. Germline V lookup: CDR1 LGHDT, CDR2 YNNKEL (reference sequence). Trimming removed 5 bases at V and 3 bases at J, with 12 bases between. CDR3 size: 14 residues. The V gene is TRBV3-1, the J gene TRBJ2-3; the D gene is possibly TRBD2 (5 bases). The TCR sequence derives from an adult woman who had mild COVID-19 (a few samples of this study predate the infection). Cell type and time point are not known. The specimen was PBMCs or a T cell subset sorted from them (not recorded which). CDR3 coding DNA: TGTGCCAGCAGCACTCTCGGGGTAACAGATACGCAGTATTTT. Protein sequence: CASSTLGVTDTQYF.